This T cell receptor (beta chain) was documented in a study of PD-L1 blockade in urothelial cancer. The CDR3 loop spans 15 amino acids. Germline V gene data show CDR1 as LNHDA and CDR2 as SQIVND (reference sequence). With 7 bases removed from V and 2 bases from J, the gap between germline ends came to 18 bases. Time point given: pretreatment peripheral blood. Patients were living with locally advanced or metastatic urothelial carcinoma. The assay was immunoSEQ multiplex PCR, and TCRdb's table has in-frame clones only and misses some. Of over 75,000 clones listed, about 85% were seen once; the top ten hold approximately 15%.

The clonotype comes from a man aged 55 to 70 with urothelial cancer. The genes are TRBV19 and TRBJ2-7; D is possibly TRBD2 (6 bases). The starting material was PBMCs, obtained around atezolizumab (anti-PD-L1) treatment. CDR3 nucleotide sequence: TGTGCCAGTACGCAAGGAGGGCCGACGCCCTACGAGCAGTACTTC. Its translation is CASTQGGPTPYEQYF.